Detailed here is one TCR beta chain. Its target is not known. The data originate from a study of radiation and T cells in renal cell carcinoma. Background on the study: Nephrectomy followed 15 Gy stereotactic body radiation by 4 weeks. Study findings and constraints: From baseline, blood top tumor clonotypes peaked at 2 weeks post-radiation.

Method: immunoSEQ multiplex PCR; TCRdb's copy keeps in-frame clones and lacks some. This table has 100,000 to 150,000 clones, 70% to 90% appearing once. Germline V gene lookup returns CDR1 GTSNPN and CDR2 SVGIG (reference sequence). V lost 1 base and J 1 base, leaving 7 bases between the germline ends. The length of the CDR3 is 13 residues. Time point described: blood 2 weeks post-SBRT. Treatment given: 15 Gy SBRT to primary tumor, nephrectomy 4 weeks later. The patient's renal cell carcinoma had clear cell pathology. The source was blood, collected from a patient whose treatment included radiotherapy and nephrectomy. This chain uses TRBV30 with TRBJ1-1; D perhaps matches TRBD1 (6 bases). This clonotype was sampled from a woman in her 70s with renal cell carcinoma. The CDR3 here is CAWSGTANTEAFF. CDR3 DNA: TGTGCCTGGAGTGGGACAGCGAACACTGAAGCTTTCTTT.